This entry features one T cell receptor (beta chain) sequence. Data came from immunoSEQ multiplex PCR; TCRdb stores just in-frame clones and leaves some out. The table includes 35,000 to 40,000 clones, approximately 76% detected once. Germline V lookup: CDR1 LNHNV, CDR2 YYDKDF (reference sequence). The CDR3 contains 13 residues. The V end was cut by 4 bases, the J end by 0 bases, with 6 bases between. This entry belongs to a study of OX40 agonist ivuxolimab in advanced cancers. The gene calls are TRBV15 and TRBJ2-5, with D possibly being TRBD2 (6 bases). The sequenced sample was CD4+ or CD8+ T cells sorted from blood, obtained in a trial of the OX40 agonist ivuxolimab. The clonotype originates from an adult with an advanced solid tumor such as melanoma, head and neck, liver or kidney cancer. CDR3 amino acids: CATSIADQETQYF. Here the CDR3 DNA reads TGTGCCACCAGCATAGCGGACCAAGAGACCCAGTACTTC.